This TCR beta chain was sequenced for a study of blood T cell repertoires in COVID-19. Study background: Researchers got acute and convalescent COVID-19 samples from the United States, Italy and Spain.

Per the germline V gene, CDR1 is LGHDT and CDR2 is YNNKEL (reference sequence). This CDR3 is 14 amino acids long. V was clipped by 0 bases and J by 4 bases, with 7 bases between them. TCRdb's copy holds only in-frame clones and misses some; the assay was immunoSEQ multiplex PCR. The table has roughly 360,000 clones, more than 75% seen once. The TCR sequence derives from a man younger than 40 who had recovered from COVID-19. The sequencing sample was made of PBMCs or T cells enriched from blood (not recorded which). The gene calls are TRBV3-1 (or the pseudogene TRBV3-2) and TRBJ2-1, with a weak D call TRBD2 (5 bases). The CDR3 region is CASSQELDYNEQFF. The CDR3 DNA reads TGTGCCAGCAGCCAAGAACTAGATTACAATGAGCAGTTCTTC.